This T cell receptor beta chain derives from a study of cytomegalovirus exposure and HLA in healthy donors. Measured with immunoSEQ multiplex PCR; TCRdb has only the in-frame clones, and not every one. The profile shows some 340,000 clones, roughly nine tenths of them singletons. This CDR3 spans 14 amino acids. The germline V gene encodes CDR1 ENHRY and CDR2 SYGVKD. The germline V and J ends were trimmed by 4 bases and 4 bases, with 11 bases remaining between them. There are many counts of this clone. The chain uses TRBV10-3 and TRBJ1-5; D is unresolved. Sequencing was performed on PBMCs. The sequence came from a woman in her twenties or thirties in good health and CMV-seropositive. The CDR3 bases are TGTGCCATCAGTGGGGCGGGGAAAAATCAGCCCCAGCATTTT. Its protein product is CAISGAGKNQPQHF.